This T cell receptor beta chain was identified in a study of blood T cell repertoires in COVID-19. Across the study: PBMCs, B-cell-depleted T cells, or T cells provided the cDNA or gDNA that made up the material.

Method: immunoSEQ multiplex PCR; TCRdb's copy keeps in-frame clones and lacks some. This sample has 120,000 or so clones, with around 87% found just once. CDR1 and CDR2 from the germline V gene are SNHLY and FYNNEI. This CDR3 comprises 16 residues. With V trimmed by 2 bases and J by 2 bases, 6 bases remained unmatched. This sequence joins TRBV2 and TRBJ2-1, with TRBD2 matching over 7 bases. Material: peripheral blood. The receptor comes from a woman aged 45 to 65 with acute or convalescent COVID-19. The CDR3 coding sequence is TGTGCCAGCAGTGAATGGGGCGGGAGTACCTACAATGAGCAGTTCTTC. This translates into CASSEWGGSTYNEQFF.